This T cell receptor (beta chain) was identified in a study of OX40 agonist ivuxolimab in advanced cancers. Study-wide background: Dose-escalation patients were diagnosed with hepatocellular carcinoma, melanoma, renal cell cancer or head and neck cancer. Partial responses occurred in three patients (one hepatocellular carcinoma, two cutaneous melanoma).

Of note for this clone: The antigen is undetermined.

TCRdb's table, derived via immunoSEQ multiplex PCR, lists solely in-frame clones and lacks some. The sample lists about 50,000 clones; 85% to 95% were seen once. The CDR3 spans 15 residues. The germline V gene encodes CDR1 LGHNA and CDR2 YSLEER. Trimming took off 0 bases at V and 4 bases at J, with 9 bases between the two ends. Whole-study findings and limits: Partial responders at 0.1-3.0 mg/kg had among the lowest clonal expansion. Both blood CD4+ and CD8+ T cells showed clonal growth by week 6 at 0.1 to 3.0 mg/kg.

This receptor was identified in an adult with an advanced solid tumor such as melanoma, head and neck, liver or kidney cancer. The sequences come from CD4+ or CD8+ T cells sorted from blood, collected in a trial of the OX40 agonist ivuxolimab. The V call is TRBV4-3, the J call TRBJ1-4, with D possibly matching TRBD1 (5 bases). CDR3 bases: TGCGCCAGCAGCCAAGATCAGACAGTTAATGAAAAACTGTTTTTT. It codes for CASSQDQTVNEKLFF.